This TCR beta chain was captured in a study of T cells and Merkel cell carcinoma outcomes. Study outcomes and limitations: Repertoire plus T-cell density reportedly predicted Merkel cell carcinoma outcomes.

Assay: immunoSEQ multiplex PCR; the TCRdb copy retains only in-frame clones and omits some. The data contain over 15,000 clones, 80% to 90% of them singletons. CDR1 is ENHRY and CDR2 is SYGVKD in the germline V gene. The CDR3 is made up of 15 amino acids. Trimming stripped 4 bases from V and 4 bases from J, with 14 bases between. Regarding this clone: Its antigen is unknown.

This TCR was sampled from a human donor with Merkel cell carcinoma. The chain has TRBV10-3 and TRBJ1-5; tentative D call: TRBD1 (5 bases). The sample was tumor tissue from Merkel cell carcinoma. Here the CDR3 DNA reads TGTGCCATCAGTGCTACGGCCGGGGCTAATCAGCCCCAGCATTTT. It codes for CAISATAGANQPQHF.